The source of this TCR beta chain is a study of blood T cell repertoires in COVID-19. Study-wide background: The United States, Italy and Spain were the sources of the acute and convalescent COVID-19 samples. PBMCs, B-cell-depleted T cells, or T cells provided the cDNA or gDNA that made up the material.

Participants' reported clinical history set cohort assignment. Two negative PCRs, clearance, or symptom resolution were required of recovered Cohort 3 donors. Trimming took off 0 bases at V and 1 base at J, with 7 bases between the two ends. Germline V CDR1 and CDR2: LGHNT, FRNRAP. There are 15 residues in the CDR3. TCRdb's table, derived via immunoSEQ multiplex PCR, lists solely in-frame clones and lacks some. The table shows roughly 500,000 clones, with approximately 86% occurring only once. The sequenced sample consisted of PBMCs or T cells enriched from blood (not recorded which). This sequence joins TRBV12-5 and TRBJ1-5; possible D gene TRBD1, 5 bases. The sequence derives from an older woman who had recovered from COVID-19. The CDR3 spells CASGLVKGSNQPQHF. CDR3 nucleotides: TGTGCTAGTGGTTTGGTAAAGGGGAGCAATCAGCCCCAGCATTTT.